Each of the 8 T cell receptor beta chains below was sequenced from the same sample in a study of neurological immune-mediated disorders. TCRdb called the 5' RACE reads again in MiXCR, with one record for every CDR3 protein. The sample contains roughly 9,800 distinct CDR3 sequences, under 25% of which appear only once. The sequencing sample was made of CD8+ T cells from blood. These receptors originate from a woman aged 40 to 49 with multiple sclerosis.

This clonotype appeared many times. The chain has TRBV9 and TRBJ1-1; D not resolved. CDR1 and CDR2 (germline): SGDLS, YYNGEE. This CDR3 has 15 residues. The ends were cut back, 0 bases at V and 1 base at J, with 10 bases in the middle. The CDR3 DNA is TGTGCCAGCAGCGTAGAGGGAACAGCGAACACTGAAGCTTTCTTT. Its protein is CASSVEGTANTEAFF.

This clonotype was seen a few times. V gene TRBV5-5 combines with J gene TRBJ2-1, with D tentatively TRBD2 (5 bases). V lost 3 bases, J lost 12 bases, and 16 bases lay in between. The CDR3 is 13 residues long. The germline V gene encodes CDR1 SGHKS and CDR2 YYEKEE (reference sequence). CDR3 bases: TGTGCCAGCAGCTCTATTTCGACCGAGGGGCAGTTCTTC. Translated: CASSSISTEGQFF. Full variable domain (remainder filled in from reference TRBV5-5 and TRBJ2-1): DAGVTQSPTHLIKTRGQQVTLRCSPISGHKSVSWYQQVLGQGPQFIFQYYEKEERGRGNFPDRFSARQFPNYSSELNVNALLLGDSALYLCASSSISTEGQFFGPGTRLTVL.

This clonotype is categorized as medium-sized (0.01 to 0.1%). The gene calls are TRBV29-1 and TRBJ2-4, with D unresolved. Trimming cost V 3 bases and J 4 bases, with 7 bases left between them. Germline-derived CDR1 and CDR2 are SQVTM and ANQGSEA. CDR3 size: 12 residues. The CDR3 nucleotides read TGCAGCGTTGAGGAGATTAAAAACATTCAGTACTTC. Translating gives CSVEEIKNIQYF.

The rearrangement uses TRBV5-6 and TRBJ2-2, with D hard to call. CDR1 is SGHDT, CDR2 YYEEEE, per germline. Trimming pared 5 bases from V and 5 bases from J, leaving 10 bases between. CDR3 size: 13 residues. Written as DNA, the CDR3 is TGTGCCAGCAGGGCGGTGGGAACCGGGGAGCTGTTTTTT. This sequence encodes CASRAVGTGELFF. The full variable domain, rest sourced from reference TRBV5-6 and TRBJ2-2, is DAGVTQSPTHLIKTRGQQVTLRCSPKSGHDTVSWYQQALGQGPQFIFQYYEEEERQRGNFPDRFSGHQFPNYSSELNVNALLLGDSALYLCASRAVGTGELFFGEGSRLTVL.

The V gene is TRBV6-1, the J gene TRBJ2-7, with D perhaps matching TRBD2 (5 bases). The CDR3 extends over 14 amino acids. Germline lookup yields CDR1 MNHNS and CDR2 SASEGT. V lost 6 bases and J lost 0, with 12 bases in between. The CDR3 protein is CASREALFSYEQYF. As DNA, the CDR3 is TGTGCCAGCAGGGAGGCCTTATTCTCCTACGAGCAGTACTTC.

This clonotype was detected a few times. CDR3 loop: CASSVEGGASYEQYF. CDR3 nucleotides: TGTGCCAGCAGCGTAGAAGGGGGGGCGTCCTACGAGCAGTACTTC. V and J are TRBV9 and TRBJ2-7; tentative D call: TRBD2 (7 bases). Per germline, CDR1 SGDLS and CDR2 YYNGEE. This CDR3 region has 15 residues. V lost 0 bases and J lost 1, with 11 bases in between.

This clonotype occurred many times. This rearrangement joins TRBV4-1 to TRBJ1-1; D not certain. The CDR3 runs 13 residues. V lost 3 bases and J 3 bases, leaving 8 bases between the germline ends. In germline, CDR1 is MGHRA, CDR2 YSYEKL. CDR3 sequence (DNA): TGCGCCAGCAGCCAGGTTGCGGACACTGAAGCTTTCTTT. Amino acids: CASSQVADTEAFF.

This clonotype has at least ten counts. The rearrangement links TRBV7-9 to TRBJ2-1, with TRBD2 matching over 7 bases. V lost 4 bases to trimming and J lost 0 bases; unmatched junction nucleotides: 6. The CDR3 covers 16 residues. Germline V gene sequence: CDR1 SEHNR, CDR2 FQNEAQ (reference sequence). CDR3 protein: CASSSRGGTSYNEQFF. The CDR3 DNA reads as TGTGCCAGCAGCTCCCGCGGGGGAACCTCCTACAATGAGCAGTTCTTC.